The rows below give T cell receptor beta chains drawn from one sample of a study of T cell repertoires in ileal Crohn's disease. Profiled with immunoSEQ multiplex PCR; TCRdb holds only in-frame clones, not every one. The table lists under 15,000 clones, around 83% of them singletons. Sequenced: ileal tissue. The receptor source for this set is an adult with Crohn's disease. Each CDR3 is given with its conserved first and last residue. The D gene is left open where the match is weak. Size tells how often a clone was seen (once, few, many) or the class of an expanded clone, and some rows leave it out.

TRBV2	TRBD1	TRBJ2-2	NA	CASRGTGEAGELFF	TGTGCCAGCCGCGGGACAGGGGAGGCCGGGGAGCTGTTTTTT
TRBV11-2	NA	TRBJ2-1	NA	CARWGQMADNEQFF	TGTGCCAGGTGGGGGCAGATGGCCGACAATGAGCAGTTCTTC
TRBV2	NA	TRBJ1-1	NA	CASGEQGNTEAFF	TGTGCCAGCGGAGAGCAGGGGAACACTGAAGCTTTCTTT
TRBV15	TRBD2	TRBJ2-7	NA	CATSREVGLAGNEQYF	TGTGCCACCAGCAGAGAAGTAGGGCTAGCGGGAAACGAGCAGTACTTC
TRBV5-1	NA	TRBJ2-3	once	CASSSSTDTQYF	TGCGCCAGCAGCTCGAGCACAGATACGCAGTATTTT
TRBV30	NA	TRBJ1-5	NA	CAWTVGGPNQPQHF	TGTGCCTGGACCGTGGGGGGGCCTAATCAGCCCCAGCATTTT
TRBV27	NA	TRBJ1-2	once	CASSGLGGVYGYTF	TGTGCCAGCAGTGGACTGGGGGGGGTTTATGGCTACACCTTC
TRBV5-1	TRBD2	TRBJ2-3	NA	CASSVLLAGGPDTQYF	TGCGCCAGCAGCGTACTACTAGCGGGAGGGCCAGATACGCAGTATTTT
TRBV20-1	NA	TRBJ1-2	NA	CSATDNYGYTF	TGCAGTGCGACAGATAACTATGGCTACACCTTC
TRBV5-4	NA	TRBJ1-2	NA	CASSLLGPNGYTF	TGTGCCAGCAGCCTCCTGGGCCCAAATGGCTACACCTTC
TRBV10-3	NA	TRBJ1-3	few	CAIRGAVSGNTIYF	TGTGCCATCAGGGGGGCCGTCTCTGGAAACACCATATATTTT
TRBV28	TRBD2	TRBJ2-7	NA	CASFGGLEQYF	TGTGCCAGCTTCGGGGGGTTGGAGCAGTACTTC
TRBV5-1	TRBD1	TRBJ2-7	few	CASSSSPDRVGYEQYF	TGCGCCAGCAGCTCCTCCCCGGACAGGGTCGGGTACGAGCAGTACTTC